This paragraph reports one T cell receptor beta chain. This sample stems from a study of blood T cell repertoires in COVID-19. Across the whole study: Researchers got acute and convalescent COVID-19 samples from the United States, Italy and Spain. PBMCs, B-cell-depleted T cells, or T cells provided the cDNA or gDNA that made up the material.

The germline V gene has CDR1 LNHDA and CDR2 SQIVND (reference sequence). The V and J ends lost 7 bases and 7 bases respectively, with 17 bases between them. This CDR3 is built from 14 residues. In the authors' methods: It was from reference gene primer amplification that nucleated cell counts were estimated. Produced via immunoSEQ multiplex PCR; TCRdb's table is partial and in-frame only. V and J calls and clone size come straight from that table; D and trimming were deduced from the DNA. The data contain roughly 48,000 clones, over 70% of them singletons. This chain connects TRBV19 to TRBJ1-5, with D perhaps TRBD1 (5 bases). Sequences were obtained from peripheral blood. This sequence was found in a human donor in a cohort sampled during active COVID-19. The CDR3 region has the DNA TGTGCCAGTAAGGCGGCGGGGGGAGGACAGCCCCAGCATTTT. This encodes CASKAAGGGQPQHF.